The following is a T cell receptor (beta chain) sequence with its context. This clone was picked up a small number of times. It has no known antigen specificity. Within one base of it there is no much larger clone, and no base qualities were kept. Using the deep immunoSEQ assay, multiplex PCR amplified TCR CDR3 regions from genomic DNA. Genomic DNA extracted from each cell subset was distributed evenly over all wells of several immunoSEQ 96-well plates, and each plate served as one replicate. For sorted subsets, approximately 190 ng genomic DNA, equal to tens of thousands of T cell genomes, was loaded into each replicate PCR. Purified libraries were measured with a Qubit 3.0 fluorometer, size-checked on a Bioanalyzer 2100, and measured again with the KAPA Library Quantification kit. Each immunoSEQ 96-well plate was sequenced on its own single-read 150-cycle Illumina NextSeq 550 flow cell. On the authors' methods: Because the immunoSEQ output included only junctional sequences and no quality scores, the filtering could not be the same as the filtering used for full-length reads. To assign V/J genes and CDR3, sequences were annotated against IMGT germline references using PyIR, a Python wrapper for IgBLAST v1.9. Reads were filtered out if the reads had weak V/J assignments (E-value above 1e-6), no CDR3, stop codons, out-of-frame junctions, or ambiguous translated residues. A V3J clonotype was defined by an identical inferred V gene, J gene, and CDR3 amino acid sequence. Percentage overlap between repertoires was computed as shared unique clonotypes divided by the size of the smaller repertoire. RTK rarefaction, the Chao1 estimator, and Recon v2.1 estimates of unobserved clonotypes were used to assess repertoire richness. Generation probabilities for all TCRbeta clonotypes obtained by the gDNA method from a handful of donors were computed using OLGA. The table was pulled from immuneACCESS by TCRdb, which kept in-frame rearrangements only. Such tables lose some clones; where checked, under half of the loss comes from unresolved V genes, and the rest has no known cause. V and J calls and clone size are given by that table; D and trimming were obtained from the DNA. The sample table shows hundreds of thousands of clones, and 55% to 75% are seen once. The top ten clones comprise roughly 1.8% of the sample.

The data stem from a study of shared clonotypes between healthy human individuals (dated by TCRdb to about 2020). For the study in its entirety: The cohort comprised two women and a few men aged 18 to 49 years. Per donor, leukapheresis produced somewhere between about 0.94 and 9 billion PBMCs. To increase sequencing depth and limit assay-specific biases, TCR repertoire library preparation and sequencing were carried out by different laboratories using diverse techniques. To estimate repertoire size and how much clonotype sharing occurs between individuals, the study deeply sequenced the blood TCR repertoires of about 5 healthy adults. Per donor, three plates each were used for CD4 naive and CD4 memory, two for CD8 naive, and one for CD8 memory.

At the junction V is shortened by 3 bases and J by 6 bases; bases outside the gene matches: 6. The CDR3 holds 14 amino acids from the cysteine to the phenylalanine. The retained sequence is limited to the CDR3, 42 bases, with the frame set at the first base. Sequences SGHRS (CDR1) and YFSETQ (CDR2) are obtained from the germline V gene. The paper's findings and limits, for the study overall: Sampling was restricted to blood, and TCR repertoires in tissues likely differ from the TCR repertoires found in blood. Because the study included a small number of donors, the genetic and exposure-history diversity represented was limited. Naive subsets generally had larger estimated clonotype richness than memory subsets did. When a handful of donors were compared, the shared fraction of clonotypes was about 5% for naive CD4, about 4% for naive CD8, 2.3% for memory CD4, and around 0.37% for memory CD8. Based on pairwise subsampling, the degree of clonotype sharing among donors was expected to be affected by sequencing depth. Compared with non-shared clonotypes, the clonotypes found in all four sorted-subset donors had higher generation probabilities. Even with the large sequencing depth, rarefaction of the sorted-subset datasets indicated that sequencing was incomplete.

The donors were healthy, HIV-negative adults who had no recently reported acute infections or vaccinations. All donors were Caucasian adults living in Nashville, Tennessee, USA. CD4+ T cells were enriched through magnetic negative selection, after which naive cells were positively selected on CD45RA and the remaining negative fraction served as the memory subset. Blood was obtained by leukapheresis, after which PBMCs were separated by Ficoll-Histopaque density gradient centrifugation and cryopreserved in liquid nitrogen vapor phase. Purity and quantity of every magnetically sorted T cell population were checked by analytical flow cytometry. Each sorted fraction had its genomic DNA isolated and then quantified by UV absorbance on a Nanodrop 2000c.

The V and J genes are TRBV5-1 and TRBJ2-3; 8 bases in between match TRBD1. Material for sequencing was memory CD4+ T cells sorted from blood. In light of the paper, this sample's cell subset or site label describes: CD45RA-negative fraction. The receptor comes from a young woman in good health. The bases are TGCGCCAGCAGCTCAATGACAGGGGCGGATACGCAGTATTTT. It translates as CASSSMTGADTQYF. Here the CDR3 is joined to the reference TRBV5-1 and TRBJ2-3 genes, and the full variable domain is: KAGVTQTPRYLIKTRGQQVTLSCSPISGHRSVSWYQQTPGQGLQFLFEYFSETQRNKGNFPGRFSGRQFSNSRSEMNVSTLELGDSALYLCASSSMTGADTQYFGPGTRLTVL.